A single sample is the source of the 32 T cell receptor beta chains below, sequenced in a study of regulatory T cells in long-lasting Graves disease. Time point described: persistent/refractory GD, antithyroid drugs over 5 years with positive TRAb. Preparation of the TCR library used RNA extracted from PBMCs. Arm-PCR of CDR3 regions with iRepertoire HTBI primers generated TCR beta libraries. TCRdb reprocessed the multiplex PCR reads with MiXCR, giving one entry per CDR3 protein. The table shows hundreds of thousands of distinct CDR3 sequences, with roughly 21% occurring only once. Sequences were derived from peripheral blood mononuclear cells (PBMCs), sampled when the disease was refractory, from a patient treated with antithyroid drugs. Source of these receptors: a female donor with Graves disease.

Here the CDR3 DNA reads TGTGCCAGTAGCGGGGTAGCCTCCTCCTACAATGAGCAGTTCTTC. Amino acid sequence: CASSGVASSYNEQFF. The V gene is TRBV19, the J gene TRBJ2-1, with a weak D call TRBD2 (5 bases). There are 15 residues in the CDR3. Germline CDR1 LNHDA, CDR2 SQIVND (reference sequence). Deletions cut 6 bases from V and 0 bases from J, with 12 bases between.

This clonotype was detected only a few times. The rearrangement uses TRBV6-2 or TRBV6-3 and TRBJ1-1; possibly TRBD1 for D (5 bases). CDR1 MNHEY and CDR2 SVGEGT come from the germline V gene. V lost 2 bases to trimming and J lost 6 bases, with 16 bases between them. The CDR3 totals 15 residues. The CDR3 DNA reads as TGTGCCAGCAGTTACGTGGAAGGCTTGGGGGCTGAAGCTTTCTTT. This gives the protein CASSYVEGLGAEAFF.

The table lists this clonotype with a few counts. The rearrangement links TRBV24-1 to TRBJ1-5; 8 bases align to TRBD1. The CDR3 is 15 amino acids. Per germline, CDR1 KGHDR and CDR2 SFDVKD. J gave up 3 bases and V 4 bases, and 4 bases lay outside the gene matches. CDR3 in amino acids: CATSERTGTNQPQHF. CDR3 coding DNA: TGTGCCACCAGTGAAAGGACAGGGACCAATCAGCCCCAGCATTTT.

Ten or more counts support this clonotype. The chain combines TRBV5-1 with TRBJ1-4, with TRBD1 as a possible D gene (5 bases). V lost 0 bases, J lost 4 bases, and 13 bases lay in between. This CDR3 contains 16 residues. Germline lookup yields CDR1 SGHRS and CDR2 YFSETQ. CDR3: CASSLASTGYNEKLFF. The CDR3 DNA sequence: TGCGCCAGCAGCTTGGCCTCCACAGGTTATAATGAAAAACTGTTTTTT.

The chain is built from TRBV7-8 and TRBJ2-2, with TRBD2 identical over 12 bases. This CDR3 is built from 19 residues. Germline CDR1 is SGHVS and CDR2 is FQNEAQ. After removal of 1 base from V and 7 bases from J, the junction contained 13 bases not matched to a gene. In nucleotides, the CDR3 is TGTGCCAGCAGCTTAGTACTAGCGGGAGGCCCTTCTCATGTCGGGGAGCTGTTTTTT. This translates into CASSLVLAGGPSHVGELFF. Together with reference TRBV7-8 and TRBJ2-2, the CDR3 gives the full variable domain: GAGVSQSPRYKVAKRGQDVALRCDPISGHVSLFWYQQALGQGPEFLTYFQNEAQLDKSGLPSDRFFAERPEGSVSTLKIQRTQQEDSAVYLCASSLVLAGGPSHVGELFFGEGSRLTVL.

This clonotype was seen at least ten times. CDR3 coding DNA: TGTGCCAGCAGTCCGAGCCTTCAGAAGGAAGCTTTCTTT. It translates to CASSPSLQKEAFF. The rearrangement uses TRBV28 and TRBJ1-1; no firm D call. This CDR3 comprises 13 residues. V lost 5 bases to trimming and J lost 8 bases, with 15 bases between them. The germline gives CDR1 MDHEN, CDR2 SYDVKM.

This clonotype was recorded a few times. The CDR3 DNA reads as TGTGCCAGTAGTACAAGGACTGAAGCTTTCTTT. This translates into CASSTRTEAFF. The chain links TRBV19 to TRBJ1-1; no clear D gene. The CDR3 is 11 amino acids. The germline gives CDR1 LNHDA, CDR2 SQIVND (reference sequence). The V end was cut by 4 bases, the J end by 5 bases, with 5 bases between.

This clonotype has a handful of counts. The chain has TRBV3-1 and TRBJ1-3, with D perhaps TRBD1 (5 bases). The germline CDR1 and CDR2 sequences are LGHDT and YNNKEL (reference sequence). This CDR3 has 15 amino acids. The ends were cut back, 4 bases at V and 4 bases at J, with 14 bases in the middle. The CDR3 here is CASSLDWGIGNTIYF. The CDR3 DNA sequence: TGTGCCAGCAGCCTCGATTGGGGGATCGGAAACACCATATATTTT.

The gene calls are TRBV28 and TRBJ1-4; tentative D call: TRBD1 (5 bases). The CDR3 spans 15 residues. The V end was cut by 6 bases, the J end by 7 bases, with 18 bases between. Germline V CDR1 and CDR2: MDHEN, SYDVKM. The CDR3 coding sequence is TGTGCCAGCAGCCCGCGTAGAATTAGGGGTGAAAAACTGTTTTTT. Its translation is CASSPRRIRGEKLFF.

The CDR3 DNA follows: TGCAGTGCTCGCCAGGACCCAGGAACTGAAGCTTTCTTT. Translation: CSARQDPGTEAFF. The V gene is TRBV20-1, the J gene TRBJ1-1; D remains unclear. V was clipped by 5 bases and J by 5 bases, with 15 bases between them. The CDR3 covers 13 residues. CDR1 is DFQATT, CDR2 SNEGSKA, per germline (reference sequence).

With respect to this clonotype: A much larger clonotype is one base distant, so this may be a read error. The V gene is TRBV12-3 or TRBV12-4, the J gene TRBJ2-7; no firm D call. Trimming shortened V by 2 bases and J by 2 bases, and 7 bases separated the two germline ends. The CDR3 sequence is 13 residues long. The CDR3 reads CASSLSPPYEQYF. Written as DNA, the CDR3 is TGTGCCAGCAGTTTAAGCCCCCCCTACGAGCAGTACTTC.

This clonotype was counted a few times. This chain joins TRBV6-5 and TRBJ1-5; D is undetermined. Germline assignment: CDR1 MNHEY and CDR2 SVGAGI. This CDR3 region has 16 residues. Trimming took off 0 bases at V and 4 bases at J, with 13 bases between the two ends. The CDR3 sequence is CASSYSRSRQNQPQHF. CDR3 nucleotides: TGTGCCAGCAGTTACTCACGGTCTAGGCAAAATCAGCCCCAGCATTTT.

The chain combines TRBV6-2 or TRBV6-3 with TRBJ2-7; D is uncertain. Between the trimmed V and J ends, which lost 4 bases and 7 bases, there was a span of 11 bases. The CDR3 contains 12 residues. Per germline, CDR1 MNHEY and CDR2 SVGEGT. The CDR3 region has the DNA TGTGCCAGCAGTTTTGGCGGCCGAGAGCAGTACTTC. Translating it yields CASSFGGREQYF.

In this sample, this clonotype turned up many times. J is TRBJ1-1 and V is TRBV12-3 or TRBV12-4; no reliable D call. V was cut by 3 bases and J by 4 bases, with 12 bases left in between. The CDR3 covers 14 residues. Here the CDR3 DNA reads TGTGCCAGCAGTTTCGAGGGTTGGGGCACTGAAGCTTTCTTT. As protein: CASSFEGWGTEAFF.

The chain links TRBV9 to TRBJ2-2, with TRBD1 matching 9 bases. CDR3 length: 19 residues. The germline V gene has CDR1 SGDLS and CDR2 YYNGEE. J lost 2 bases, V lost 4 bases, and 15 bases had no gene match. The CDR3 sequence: CASSPQWFEQGANTGELFF. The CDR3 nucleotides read TGTGCCAGCAGCCCACAGTGGTTCGAACAGGGGGCCAACACCGGGGAGCTGTTTTTT. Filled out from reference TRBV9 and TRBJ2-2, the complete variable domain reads DSGVTQTPKHLITATGQRVTLRCSPRSGDLSVYWYQQSLDQGLQFLIQYYNGEERAKGNILERFSAQQFPDLHSELNLSSLELGDSALYFCASSPQWFEQGANTGELFFGEGSRLTVL.

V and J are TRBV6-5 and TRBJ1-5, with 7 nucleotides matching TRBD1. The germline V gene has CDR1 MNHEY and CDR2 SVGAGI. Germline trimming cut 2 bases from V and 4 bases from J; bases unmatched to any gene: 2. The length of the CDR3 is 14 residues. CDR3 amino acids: CASSYDRDNQPQHF. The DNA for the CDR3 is TGTGCCAGCAGTTACGACAGGGATAATCAGCCCCAGCATTTT.

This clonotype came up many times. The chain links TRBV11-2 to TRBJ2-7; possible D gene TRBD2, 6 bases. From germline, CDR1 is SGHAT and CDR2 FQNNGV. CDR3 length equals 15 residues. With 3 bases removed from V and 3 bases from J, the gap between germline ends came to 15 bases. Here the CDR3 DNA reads TGTGCCAGCAGCTTGGGGGGTGCGTCTCTCTACGAGCAGTACTTC. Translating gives CASSLGGASLYEQYF.

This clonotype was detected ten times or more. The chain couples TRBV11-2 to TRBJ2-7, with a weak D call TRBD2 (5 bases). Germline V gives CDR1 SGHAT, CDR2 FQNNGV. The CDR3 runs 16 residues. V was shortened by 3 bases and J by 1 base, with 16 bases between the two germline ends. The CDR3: CASSFSSGIRSYEQYF. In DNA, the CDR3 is TGTGCCAGCAGCTTTTCCTCGGGAATCCGTTCCTACGAGCAGTACTTC.

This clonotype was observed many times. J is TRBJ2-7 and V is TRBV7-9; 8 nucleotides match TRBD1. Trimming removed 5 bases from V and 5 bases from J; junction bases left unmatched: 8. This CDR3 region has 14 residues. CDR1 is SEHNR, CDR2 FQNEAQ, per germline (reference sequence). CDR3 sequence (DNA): TGTGCCAGCAGCAACCCGACAGGGGTCCACGAGCAGTACTTC. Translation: CASSNPTGVHEQYF.

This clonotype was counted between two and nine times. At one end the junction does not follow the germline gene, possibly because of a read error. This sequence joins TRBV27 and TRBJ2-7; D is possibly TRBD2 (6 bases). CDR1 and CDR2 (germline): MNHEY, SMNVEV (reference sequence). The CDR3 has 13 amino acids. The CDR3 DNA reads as TGCACCTCGGCAGCGGGCGTGACCTACGAGCAGTACTTC. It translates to CTSAAGVTYEQYF.

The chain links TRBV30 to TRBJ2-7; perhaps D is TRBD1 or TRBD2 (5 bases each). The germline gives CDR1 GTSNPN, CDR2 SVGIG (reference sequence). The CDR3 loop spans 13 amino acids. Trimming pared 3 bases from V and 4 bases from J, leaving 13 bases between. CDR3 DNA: TGTGCCTGGAGCTGGGGGTCTGCGTACGAGCAGTACTTC. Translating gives CAWSWGSAYEQYF.

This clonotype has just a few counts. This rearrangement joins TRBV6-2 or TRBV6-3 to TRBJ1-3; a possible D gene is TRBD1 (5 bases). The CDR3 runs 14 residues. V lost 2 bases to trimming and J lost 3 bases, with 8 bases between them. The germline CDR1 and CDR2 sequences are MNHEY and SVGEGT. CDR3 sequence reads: CASSYGTRGNTIYF. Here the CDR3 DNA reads TGTGCCAGCAGTTACGGGACTCGTGGAAACACCATATATTTT.

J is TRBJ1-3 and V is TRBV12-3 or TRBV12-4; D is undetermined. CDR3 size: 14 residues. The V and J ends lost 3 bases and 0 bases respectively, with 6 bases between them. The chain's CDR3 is CASSLMSSGNTIYF. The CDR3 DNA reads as TGTGCCAGCAGTTTGATGAGCTCTGGAAACACCATATATTTT.

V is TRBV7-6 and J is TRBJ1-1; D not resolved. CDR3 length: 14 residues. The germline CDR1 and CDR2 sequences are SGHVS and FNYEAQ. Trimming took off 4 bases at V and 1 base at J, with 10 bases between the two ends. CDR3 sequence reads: CASSSSPENTEAFF. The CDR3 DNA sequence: TGTGCCAGCAGCTCTTCGCCAGAGAACACTGAAGCTTTCTTT.

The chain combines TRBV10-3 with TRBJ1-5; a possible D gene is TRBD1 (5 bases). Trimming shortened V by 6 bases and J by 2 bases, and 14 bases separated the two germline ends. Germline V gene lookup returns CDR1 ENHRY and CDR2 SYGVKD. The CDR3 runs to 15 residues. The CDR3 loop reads CAISETGRGNQPQHF. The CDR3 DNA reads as TGTGCCATCAGCGAAACAGGACGGGGCAATCAGCCCCAGCATTTT.

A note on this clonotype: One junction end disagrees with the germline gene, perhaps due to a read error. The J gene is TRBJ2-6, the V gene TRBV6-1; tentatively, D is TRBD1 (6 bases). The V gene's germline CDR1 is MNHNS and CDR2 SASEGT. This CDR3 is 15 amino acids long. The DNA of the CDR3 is TGTGCCAGCCAGGGACAACACTCTGGGGCCAACGCCCTGACTTTC. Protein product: CASQGQHSGANALTF.

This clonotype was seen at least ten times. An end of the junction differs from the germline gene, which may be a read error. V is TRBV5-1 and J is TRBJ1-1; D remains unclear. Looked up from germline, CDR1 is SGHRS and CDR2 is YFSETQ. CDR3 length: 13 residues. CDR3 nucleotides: TGTGCCAGCAGTTCCGGGCTGAACACTGAAGCTTTCTTT. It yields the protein CASSSGLNTEAFF. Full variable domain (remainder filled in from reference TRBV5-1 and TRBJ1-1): KAGVTQTPRYLIKTRGQQVTLSCSPISGHRSVSWYQQTPGQGLQFLFEYFSETQRNKGNFPGRFSGRQFSNSRSEMNVSTLELGDSALYLCASSSGLNTEAFFGQGTRLTVV.

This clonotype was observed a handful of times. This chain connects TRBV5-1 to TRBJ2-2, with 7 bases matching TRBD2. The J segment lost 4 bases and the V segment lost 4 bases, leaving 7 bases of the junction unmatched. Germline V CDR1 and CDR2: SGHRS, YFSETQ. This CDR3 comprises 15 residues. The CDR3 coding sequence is TGCGCCAGCAGCGCCACTACTAGCGTCACCGGGGAGCTGTTTTTT. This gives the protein CASSATTSVTGELFF.

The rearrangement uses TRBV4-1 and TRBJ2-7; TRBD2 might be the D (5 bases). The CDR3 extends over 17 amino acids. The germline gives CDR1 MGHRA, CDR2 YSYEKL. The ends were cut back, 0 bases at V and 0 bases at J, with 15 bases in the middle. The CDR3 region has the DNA TGCGCCAGCAGCCAAGATGACGCGGGCGCCCACTCCTACGAGCAGTACTTC. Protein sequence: CASSQDDAGAHSYEQYF.

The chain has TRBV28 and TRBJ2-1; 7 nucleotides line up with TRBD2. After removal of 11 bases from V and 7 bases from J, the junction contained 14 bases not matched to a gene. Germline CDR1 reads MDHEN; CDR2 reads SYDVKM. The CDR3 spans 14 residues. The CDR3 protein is CASCLRGGSNEQFF. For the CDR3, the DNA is TGTGCCTCCTGTCTTCGCGGGGGATCGAATGAGCAGTTCTTC.

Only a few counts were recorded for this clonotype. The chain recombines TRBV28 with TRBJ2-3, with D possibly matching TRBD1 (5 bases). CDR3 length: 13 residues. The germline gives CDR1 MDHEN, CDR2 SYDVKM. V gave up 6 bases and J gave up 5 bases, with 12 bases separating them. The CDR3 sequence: CASRSTGEDTQYF. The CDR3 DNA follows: TGTGCCAGCAGGTCAACAGGTGAAGATACGCAGTATTTT.

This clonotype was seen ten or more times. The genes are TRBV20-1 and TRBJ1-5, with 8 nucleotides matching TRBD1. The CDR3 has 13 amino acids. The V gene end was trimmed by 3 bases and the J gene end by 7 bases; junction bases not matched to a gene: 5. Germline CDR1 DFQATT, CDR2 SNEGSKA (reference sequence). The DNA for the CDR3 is TGCAGTGCTAGTCCAGGGGGCAGCCAGCCCCAGCATTTT. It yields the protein CSASPGGSQPQHF.